This TCR beta chain was captured in a study of CD8+ T cells in alopecia areata. Overall study context: The drug, tofacitinib, lasted 6 to 18 months, followed by 6 months off drug. General study points: Scalp clonality and expanded CD8+ clones among the top 100 fell significantly with tofacitinib. When scalp samples are sequenced, resident alphabeta T cells of normal skin are also captured.

The treatment denotes: oral pan-JAK inhibitor, 5-10 mg twice daily. The CDR3 consists of 18 residues. Germline CDR1 is SEHNR and CDR2 is FQNEAQ (reference sequence). With 1 base clipped from V and 5 bases from J, the junction kept 14 bases outside the gene matches. RNA was isolated and reverse transcribed to cDNA, the sequencing template. The data were produced by immunoSEQ multiplex PCR, yet TCRdb's version contains in-frame clones alone and is incomplete. The sample holds about 88,000 clones, 44% seen once. Comment on this clone: Its antigen is currently unknown.

The rearrangement uses TRBV7-9 and TRBJ2-1, with 7 bases fitting TRBD1. The clonotype comes from a human donor with alopecia areata. The sequencing used CD8+ T cells sorted from blood, collected at week 24, from a patient treated with tofacitinib. The CDR3 reads CASSLERPGGKGHNEQFF. For the CDR3, the DNA is TGTGCCAGCAGCTTAGAGAGGCCAGGGGGTAAGGGCCACAATGAGCAGTTCTTC.